The 14 T cell receptor beta chains below all came from one sample that was sequenced in a study of T cell repertoires in aging, cancer and after chemotherapy. Peripheral blood genomic DNA, not sorted cells or RNA, was the template. Multiplex touch-down PCR with TRB-A/B primers amplified rearranged V-D-J TRB sequences. In TCRdb, the multiplex PCR reads were re-called with MiXCR into one record per CDR3 protein. The sample holds fewer than 7,500 distinct CDR3 sequences; around 41% are singletons and the top ten take around 47%. What was sequenced was blood. These receptors all come from a human donor in good health.

This chain joins TRBV27 and TRBJ2-5; perhaps TRBD1 as D (5 bases). The CDR3 is made up of 16 amino acids. The germline V gene encodes CDR1 MNHEY and CDR2 SMNVEV (reference sequence). V was pared by 1 base and J by 4 bases, with 16 bases between. The CDR3 sequence: CASSLLQDYAPETQYF. As DNA, the CDR3 is TGTGCCAGCAGTTTATTACAGGATTATGCTCCAGAGACCCAGTACTTC.

This chain uses TRBV19 with TRBJ1-1; maybe TRBD1 (6 bases). V was pared by 6 bases and J by 3 bases, with 14 bases between. The germline V gene encodes CDR1 LNHDA and CDR2 SQIVND (reference sequence). The length of the CDR3 is 14 residues. The CDR3 nucleotides are TGTGCCAGTAGAAACACAGGGAGGGACACTGAAGCTTTCTTT. Amino acids: CASRNTGRDTEAFF.

The V and J genes are TRBV10-2 and TRBJ1-2; D is unresolved. Germline-derived CDR1 and CDR2 are WSHSY and SAAADI. The CDR3 is 12 residues long. V was trimmed by 6 bases and J by 4 bases, leaving 9 bases between them. The CDR3 reads CASSPDSYGYTF. DNA of the CDR3: TGCGCCAGCAGCCCTGATAGCTATGGCTACACCTTC.

This clonotype has just a few counts. The J gene is TRBJ1-6, the V gene TRBV12-3 or TRBV12-4; D is undetermined. This CDR3 region has 14 residues. V was shortened by 3 bases and J by 4 bases, with 7 bases between the two germline ends. Here the CDR3 reads CASSLLQYNSPLHF. The CDR3 bases are TGTGCCAGCAGTTTGTTACAGTATAATTCACCCCTCCACTTT.

This clonotype has just a few counts. The J gene is TRBJ2-7, the V gene TRBV6-2 or TRBV6-3, with D possibly matching TRBD2 (6 bases). The germline CDR1 and CDR2 sequences are MNHEY and SVGEGT. The CDR3 contains 17 residues. V lost 2 bases and J 4 bases, leaving 21 bases between the germline ends. In DNA, the CDR3 is TGTGCCAGCAGTTACCTGCGGGACCCTCGGGCTAGGTACGAGCAGTACTTC. It yields the protein CASSYLRDPRARYEQYF.

The rearrangement joins TRBV6-1 to TRBJ2-5, with TRBD2 matching 8 bases. Germline CDR1 and CDR2: MNHNS and SASEGT. With V trimmed by 3 bases and J by 0 bases, 3 bases remained unmatched. This CDR3 has 15 amino acids. CDR3 loop: CASSDLAGNQETQYF. The CDR3, as DNA: TGTGCCAGCAGTGACTTAGCGGGAAACCAAGAGACCCAGTACTTC.

This clonotype is medium-sized in the sample. The chain couples TRBV19 to TRBJ2-3; 8 bases line up with TRBD2. This CDR3 is built from 12 residues. The ends lost 3 bases at V and 9 bases at J; junction bases unmatched: 2. Germline V gives CDR1 LNHDA, CDR2 SQIVND (reference sequence). The CDR3 region is CASSIGLATQYF. For the CDR3, the DNA is TGTGCCAGTAGTATCGGACTAGCAACGCAGTATTTT. Full variable domain (rest looked up from reference TRBV19 and TRBJ2-3): DGGITQSPKYLFRKEGQNVTLSCEQNLNHDAMYWYRQDPGQGLRLIYYSQIVNDFQKGDIAEGYSVSREKKESFPLTVTSAQKNPTAFYLCASSIGLATQYFGPGTRLTVL.

V and J are TRBV4-3 and TRBJ2-1; the D gene is possibly TRBD1 (5 bases). The CDR3 runs 16 residues. V was pared by 3 bases and J by 2 bases, with 14 bases between. The germline CDR1 and CDR2 sequences are LGHNA and YSLEER. CDR3 region: CASSQHGQGTYNEQFF. The CDR3 DNA reads TGCGCCAGCAGCCAGCACGGCCAGGGTACCTACAATGAGCAGTTCTTC.

The chain couples TRBV12-3 or TRBV12-4 to TRBJ2-7; D unclear. This CDR3 is built from 12 residues. V lost 3 bases and J 2 bases, leaving 5 bases between the germline ends. Here the CDR3 reads CASSFIPYEQYF. The CDR3 bases are TGTGCCAGCAGTTTTATTCCCTACGAGCAGTACTTC.

The V gene is TRBV19, the J gene TRBJ1-3; D unclear. The germline gives CDR1 LNHDA, CDR2 SQIVND (reference sequence). V was shortened by 5 bases and J by 0 bases, with 14 bases between the two germline ends. The CDR3 is made up of 16 amino acids. The CDR3 sequence is CASSDPGAPSGNTIYF. CDR3 sequence (DNA): TGTGCCAGTAGTGATCCGGGAGCCCCCTCTGGAAACACCATATATTTT.

This clonotype was recorded a few times. The genes are TRBV6-5 and TRBJ2-7, with D perhaps matching TRBD2 (5 bases). The CDR3 contains 12 residues. Deletions cut 6 bases from V and 7 bases from J, with 13 bases between. Per the germline V gene, CDR1 is MNHEY and CDR2 is SVGAGI. CDR3 in DNA: TGTGCCAGCAGCCGAGGGTTTGGGGAGCAGTACTTC. Protein sequence: CASSRGFGEQYF.

This clonotype was found a few times. CDR3 in DNA: TGTGCCAGCAGTCGGACTAGCGAGGGGGGGGATACGCAGTATTTT. Protein: CASSRTSEGGDTQYF. This chain links TRBV6-5 with TRBJ2-3, with 9 bases matching TRBD2. The germline V gene has CDR1 MNHEY and CDR2 SVGAGI. Unmatched junction bases numbered 9, after V lost 5 bases and J lost 6 bases. The CDR3 runs 15 residues.

The chain uses TRBV4-3 and TRBJ2-7; the D is unclear. Trimming stripped 0 bases from V and 7 bases from J, with 10 bases between. Germline CDR1 LGHNA, CDR2 YSLEER. The CDR3 covers 13 residues. CDR3 protein: CASSQDFSGEQYF. CDR3 DNA: TGCGCCAGCAGCCAAGATTTTAGTGGGGAGCAGTACTTC.

This chain connects TRBV18 to TRBJ2-7, with 10 bases lining up with TRBD1. The J segment lost 0 bases and the V segment lost 10 bases, leaving 15 bases of the junction unmatched. CDR3 size: 17 residues. The germline V gene has CDR1 KGHSH and CDR2 LQKENI. The CDR3 DNA follows: TGTGCCACCGCGGGGGACAGGGGCCTATCCAGCTCCTACGAGCAGTACTTC. It specifies CATAGDRGLSSSYEQYF.